This record looks at one TCR beta chain sequence and its context. This clone was seen only a few times. Its antigen is currently not known. No base quality values were provided; no much bigger clone lies one nucleotide off. The cohort consisted of some 730 healthy bone marrow donors. At the time of sampling, all cohort members were nominally healthy, though unrecorded immune exposures were likely present. Of the roughly 630 cohort members, around 300 had a positive CMV serostatus and about 360 had a negative one, while no CMV serostatus was recorded for the donor. A peripheral blood sample was collected from each donor, and TCR beta sequencing was performed on peripheral blood mononuclear cells. The Qiagen DNeasy Blood Extraction Kit was used to extract genomic DNA from the blood cell samples. The method behind the library was the immunoSEQ multiplex PCR assay. For the multiplex PCR, a mixture combining 60 forward primers for TCR Vbeta segments and 13 reverse primers for TCR Jbeta segments was used. A multiplex PCR assay on genomic DNA amplified the CDR3 region of rearranged TCR beta genes. Amplified TCR beta libraries were sequenced as 87-base-pair reads on the Illumina HiSeq System. The paper's data handling went like this. In a later analysis, 70 million to 95 million unique TCR beta chains were counted across the roughly 610 repertoires, and roughly 11 million of these chains were shared by at least two donors. Raw reads were error-corrected and collapsed into unique sequences with a nearest-neighbor algorithm that merged closely related sequences to remove PCR and sequencing errors. V, D and J gene segments were assigned by aligning CDR3 sequences to IMGT reference sequences. For a sequence to be retained, a match of at least six nucleotides to both a V gene segment and a J gene segment was required. Rearrangements were classified as productive when the CDR3 lacked stop codons and remained in frame with V and J, and all other rearrangements were classified as non-productive. CDR3 was defined by IMGT convention, running from the second conserved V-encoded cysteine to the conserved J-encoded phenylalanine. The earlier analysis of about 610 of the donors excluded any sequence lacking an unambiguous match to a single V gene segment. An earlier analysis of 587 of the donors classified V segments as functional when productive rearrangements were above 56.7% and as segregating when the standard deviation between donors was above 5%. A statistical classification framework was developed to diagnose cytomegalovirus status using the catalog of TCR beta chain sequences. V and J gene assignment, in a later analysis, came from comparing TCR nucleotide sequences with IMGT/GENE-DB human TR gene sequences. Using the TCRdist pipeline, a later analysis assigned CDR3 sequences along with most-parsimonious VDJ recombination scenarios. In a later analysis, every TCR beta chain was defined by the combination of its CDR3 amino acid sequence and its V-gene family, and reads without a unique V-gene family were dropped. To address suspected cross-contamination and a sequencing artifact, a later analysis removed roughly 640 highly shared, low-generation-probability nucleotide sequences. In a later analysis, a clonal expansion index for each public chain was calculated from normalized within-repertoire ranks of inferred template counts. A later analysis computed generation probabilities with a VDJ recombination model fitted to out-of-frame rearrangements, and checked the results against IGoR. A later analysis scored TCR-TCR, TCR-HLA and TCR-CMV co-occurrence with hypergeometric tests, applying a repertoire-size bias correction to TCR pairs. A later analysis estimated false discovery rates by permuting HLA or CMV assignments 20 times. A later analysis grouped co-occurring TCRs with DBSCAN, adding TCRdist sequence similarity when clustering within HLA-allele-positive subsets. For co-occurrence clustering, repertoires with fewer than 30,000 or more than 120,000 public chains were excluded, along with five repertoires with anomalous nucleotide sharing. TCRdb holds this immuneACCESS table with in-frame rearrangements only. Some clones are missing; in checked studies, unresolved V genes explain under half, and the rest has no known cause. V and J calls plus clone size are reproduced from that table; the DNA served to infer D and trimming. This sample holds around 150,000 clones; roughly 80% were observed only once. The ten largest make up 3.5% to 4.5% of the sample.

V is reduced by 10 bases and J by 3 bases, leaving a spacing of 22 bases between them. Reading from cysteine to phenylalanine, the CDR3 counts 15 amino acids. The sequence is cut down to CDR3 DNA, 45 bases in frame from base 1. According to the germline V gene, CDR1 reads MDHEN and CDR2 reads SYDVKM. The sample belongs to a study of cytomegalovirus exposure and HLA in healthy donors (dated by TCRdb to the late 2010s). Study-level background: An earlier analysis of 587 of the donors reported 250 to 300 Gb of sequence data and 120 million or so unique TCR beta sequences from around 200 million T cells. The study aimed to test whether signatures of past pathogen exposure could be identified by cataloging public T cell receptors. In addition to the first cohort of hundreds of subjects, a separate validation cohort of around 110 different subjects was used. In the later analysis, no new phenotypic data were used to find candidate immune exposures; instead, reliance was placed on TCR beta sequences and their occurrence across donors. Every discovery cohort repertoire had been produced on one sequencing platform. Of the approximately 400 genotyped donors, approximately 83% fell in the genetic ancestry cluster associated with self-reported Caucasian donors. Among some 410 genotyped donors of the cohort, an average of about 240,000 unique TCR beta nucleotide sequences were sequenced per donor, roughly 20% of them non-productive. The study combined high-throughput TCR immunosequencing, statistical association of individual TCRs with disease status, and machine learning to predict cytomegalovirus infection status. Donor age, sex, ethnicity and CMV serostatus were compiled alongside the repertoire data. The number of typed donors differed by locus: roughly 629-640 for A, B, C, DRB1 and DQB1; roughly 510 for DQA1; approximately 610 for DPA1; and around 450 for DPB1. Approximately 300 gigabases of sequencing data and approximately 85 million unique TCR sequences were included in an early release covering about 700 HLA-typed donors. Both class I and class II loci were covered by HLA typing, at four-digit resolution. About five DR-DQ haplotypes were treated as single units for association and clustering because of strong linkage in the cohort. The T cell repertoires of 670 or so subjects were profiled by immunosequencing and related to cytomegalovirus serostatus. In a later genetic analysis, genome-wide SNP genotypes for about three fifths of the 666 donors were used, and that subset was treated as a discovery cohort. An earlier analysis of fewer than 700 of the donors applied high-throughput TCR beta sequencing to assess whether each TCR beta V gene segment acted as functional or pseudogenic. To study patterns of TCR occurrence, a later analysis re-analyzed previously published TCR beta repertoires from 500 to 850 donors and added high-resolution HLA genotyping. Study-wide findings and limitations: In an earlier analysis of over 550 of the donors, most TCR beta V segments were observed in productive rearrangements about 87% or about 30% of the time, broadly matching IMGT annotations. For the cohort, immune exposure information was limited to CMV serostatus. In the study, around 150 TCR beta chains were listed as associated with cytomegalovirus. In a later genetic analysis, a missense DCLRE1C variant was associated with V-gene and J-gene trimming of TCR beta chains, and the association was replicated in an independent cohort. At a false discovery rate of 0.05, a later analysis linked 16,000 or so TCR beta sequences to specific HLA alleles. In a later analysis, TCR association rates were found to vary across HLA loci, with the most associated TCRs seen for DRB1 alleles and the fewest for HLA-C alleles. In vitro tests confirmed that a few of the cytomegalovirus-associated TCR beta chains recognize cytomegalovirus antigens. Because counts were too low, fewer than 20 rarely observed V segments, including chromosome 9 orphons, were excluded from the earlier analysis of fewer than 650 of the donors. According to a later analysis, most CMV-associated TCR beta chains appeared to be HLA-restricted, and the HLA associations seemed to be driven largely by CMV exposure. Assigning TCR associations to individual alleles was difficult when HLA alleles, especially DR and DQ, strongly co-occurred. While some public TCRs were present in many individuals, most TCR sequences turned up only very rarely across donors. Because HLA typing was missing for some donors at each locus, association tests included only the typed subset. The classifier was reported to diagnose cytomegalovirus status with high specificity and sensitivity in both the original and validation cohorts. A cluster of highly shared sequence variants was judged likely to represent a technical artifact of the sequencing pipeline. Because the 87-base-pair reads could not distinguish some IMGT-functional V segments, including TRBV6-2 and TRBV6-3, those segments were excluded. The authors suggested that the approach could potentially be extended to other disease states and immunological phenotypes. Correlated functional status among segregating V segments might be attributable to linkage disequilibrium, but an unknown experimental factor could not be ruled out. In this cohort, only TCR beta chains were sequenced, and detectable features were limited by the absence of alpha or paired-chain data. In a later analysis, HLA-associated TCR beta chains showed more clonal expansion and lower generation probabilities than non-associated chains that were equally common. A later genetic analysis reported fewer N-insertions in productive TCRs among donors in an Asian-associated ancestry cluster than the 666-donor mean. A further reported finding was that TCR beta sequences accurately predicted the HLA-A and HLA-B alleles for most subjects in the first cohort. The presence/absence analyses assumed that sequencing depth was roughly uniform across donors, and that assumption may not be true. In a later analysis, several top co-occurrence clusters were reported to appear linked to parvovirus B19, influenza, CMV and Epstein-Barr virus.

The V gene is TRBV28 and the J gene is TRBJ2-7; TRBD1 is possibly the D segment (7 matching bases). This receptor was obtained from a human donor in good health. Sequenced sample: PBMCs. The nucleotides read TGTGCCACCCAACTATGGCGGGACAGTTACTACGAGCAGTACTTC. Translated, this gives CATQLWRDSYYEQYF.